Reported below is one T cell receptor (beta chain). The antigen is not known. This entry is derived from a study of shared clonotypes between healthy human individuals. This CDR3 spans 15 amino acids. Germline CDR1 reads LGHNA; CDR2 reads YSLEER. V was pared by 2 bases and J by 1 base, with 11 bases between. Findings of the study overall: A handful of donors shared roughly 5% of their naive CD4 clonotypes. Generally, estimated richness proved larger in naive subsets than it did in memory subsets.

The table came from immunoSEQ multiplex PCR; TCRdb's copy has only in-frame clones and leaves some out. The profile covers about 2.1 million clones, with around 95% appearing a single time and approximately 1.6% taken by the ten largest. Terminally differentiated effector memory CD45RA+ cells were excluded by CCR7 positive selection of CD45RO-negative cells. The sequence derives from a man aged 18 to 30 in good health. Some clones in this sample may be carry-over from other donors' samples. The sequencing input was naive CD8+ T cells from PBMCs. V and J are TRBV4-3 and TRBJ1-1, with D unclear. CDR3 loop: CASSQWEGSNTEAFF. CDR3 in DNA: TGCGCCAGCAGCCAATGGGAGGGTTCGAACACTGAAGCTTTCTTT.